The clone carrying this T cell receptor beta chain was detected a few times. The data stem from a study of blood T cell repertoires in COVID-19. As processed by the authors: Counts of nucleated cells, estimated from reference gene primer amplification, were obtained. Produced via immunoSEQ multiplex PCR; TCRdb's table is partial and in-frame only. The DNA was the basis for D and trimming; V, J and clone size are from that table. The sample holds more than 150,000 clones, around nine tenths seen once. The clonotype was recovered from a young woman who had recovered from COVID-19. Sequenced: peripheral blood.

As DNA, the CDR3 is TGTGCCAGCAGCGTAGCTGGGTATCTAGACTGGGACACCGGGGAGCTGTTTTTT. Translation gives CASSVAGYLDWDTGELFF. The V gene is TRBV9, the J gene TRBJ2-2; D not resolved. Germline CDR1 reads SGDLS; CDR2 reads YYNGEE. V lost 0 bases and J lost 3, with 18 bases in between. This CDR3 region has 18 residues.